The next 10 T cell receptor beta chains were all read from a single sample in a study of blood T cell repertoires in COVID-19. Here immunoSEQ multiplex PCR was the method, and the copy in TCRdb shows in-frame clones only, minus some. Among about 90,000 clones listed, approximately 86% were seen once. The specimen sequenced was peripheral blood. All receptors derive from a male donor with acute or convalescent COVID-19.

This chain connects TRBV5-1 to TRBJ2-2; 12 nucleotides line up with TRBD2. Trimming took 0 bases from V and 6 from J; bases not matched to a gene: 0. CDR3 size: 15 residues. CDR1 SGHRS and CDR2 YFSETQ come from the germline V gene. The CDR3 loop is CASSLASGGAGELFF. The CDR3 DNA is TGCGCCAGCAGCTTGGCTAGCGGGGGGGCCGGGGAGCTGTTTTTT.

The V gene is TRBV9, the J gene TRBJ2-5; D may be TRBD1 (6 bases). V gave up 4 bases and J gave up 2 bases, with 12 bases separating them. The CDR3 sequence is 14 residues long. CDR1 and CDR2 from the germline V gene are SGDLS and YYNGEE. The CDR3 here is CASSPRTAQETQYF. CDR3 in DNA: TGTGCCAGCAGCCCCCGGACAGCTCAAGAGACCCAGTACTTC.

This chain joins TRBV7-9 and TRBJ1-3, with TRBD1 matching over 7 bases. Looked up from germline, CDR1 is SEHNR and CDR2 is FQNEAQ (reference sequence). The CDR3 has 15 amino acids. The V segment lost 5 bases and the J segment 0 bases; nucleotides outside the gene matches: 4. The CDR3 nucleotides read TGTGCCAGCAGCGTAACAGGGGCCTCTGGAAACACCATATATTTT. Translated, it gives CASSVTGASGNTIYF.

CDR3 region: CASSTMGEQYF. The CDR3 coding sequence is TGTGCCAGCAGCACTATGGGCGAGCAGTACTTC. This chain links TRBV3-1 (or the pseudogene TRBV3-2) with TRBJ2-7; D unresolved. Germline V gene sequence: CDR1 LGHDT, CDR2 YNNKEL (reference sequence). The CDR3 covers 11 residues. V lost 5 bases, J lost 6 bases, and 8 bases lay in between.

This chain's CDR3 is CASSPDFEKLFF. The CDR3 DNA follows: TGTGCCAGCAGCCCGGACTTTGAAAAACTGTTTTTT. The J gene is TRBJ1-4, the V gene TRBV7-9; no clear D. The V gene's germline CDR1 is SEHNR and CDR2 FQNEAQ (reference sequence). Trimming cost V 5 bases and J 7 bases, with 8 bases left between them. This CDR3 region has 12 residues.

This chain uses TRBV9 with TRBJ2-7; D is perhaps TRBD1 (5 bases). The CDR3 extends over 14 amino acids. Per germline, CDR1 SGDLS and CDR2 YYNGEE. Trimming took 0 bases from V and 5 from J, leaving 12 bases between them. CDR3 bases: TGTGCCAGCAGCGTAGAGATCAGGGCAGACGAGCAGTACTTC. As protein: CASSVEIRADEQYF. The entire variable domain, with the rest obtained from reference TRBV9 and TRBJ2-7, is as follows: DSGVTQTPKHLITATGQRVTLRCSPRSGDLSVYWYQQSLDQGLQFLIQYYNGEERAKGNILERFSAQQFPDLHSELNLSSLELGDSALYFCASSVEIRADEQYFGPGTRLTVT.

The rearrangement links TRBV6-6 to TRBJ1-2; TRBD1 is a possible D gene (5 bases). The germline CDR1 and CDR2 sequences are MNHNY and SVGAGI (reference sequence). V shed 5 bases and J shed 2 bases, with 18 bases lying between them. This CDR3 has 16 amino acids. Written as DNA, the CDR3 is TGTGCCAGCAGTCAAGGCGGGGCAGAGGGGAACTATGGCTACACCTTC. It codes for CASSQGGAEGNYGYTF.

The chain carries TRBV6-4 and TRBJ1-6; D call uncertain. Germline V gene sequence: CDR1 MRHNA, CDR2 SNTAGT. Trimming pared 0 bases from V and 9 bases from J, leaving 12 bases between. The length of the CDR3 is 15 residues. This CDR3 reads CASSDSRGRFSPLHF. In nucleotides, the CDR3 is TGTGCCAGCAGTGACTCCCGGGGTAGGTTTTCACCCCTCCACTTT.

In its sample, this clone was seen once. V is TRBV9 and J is TRBJ1-3, with 7 bases fitting TRBD1. The V gene's germline CDR1 is SGDLS and CDR2 YYNGEE. This CDR3 comprises 16 residues. V lost 3 bases and J lost 0; bases outside the gene matches: 6. The CDR3 bases are TGTGCCAGCAGCGCCCGTGGGACAGACTCTGGAAACACCATATATTTT. Its protein is CASSARGTDSGNTIYF.

V usage is TRBV27 and J usage is TRBJ1-2, with TRBD1 matching 9 bases. This CDR3 has 14 residues. Germline CDR1 reads MNHEY; CDR2 reads SMNVEV (reference sequence). V shed 2 bases and J 2 bases; nucleotides not matched to a gene: 0. The CDR3 is CASSLGTGNYGYTF. The DNA of the CDR3 is TGTGCCAGCAGTTTAGGGACAGGGAACTATGGCTACACCTTC.